The T cell receptor beta chain under discussion was sequenced for a study of blood T cell repertoires in COVID-19. This CDR3 has 14 amino acids. Looked up from germline, CDR1 is SGHNT and CDR2 is YENEEA. V shed 5 bases, J shed 2 bases, and the junction held 6 bases outside the gene matches. This clone has a single count. The data were produced by immunoSEQ multiplex PCR, yet TCRdb's version contains in-frame clones alone and is incomplete. Of about 78,000 clones detected, 90% appear once; the ten largest clones hold more than 0.85%. The sequenced sample consisted of peripheral blood. This clonotype originated in a woman aged 45-65 years in a cohort sampled during active COVID-19. This chain connects TRBV11-3 to TRBJ2-7, with 7 nucleotides matching TRBD1. The CDR3 loop reads CASSPNQGAYEQYF. The CDR3 bases are TGTGCCAGCAGCCCCAACCAGGGGGCCTACGAGCAGTACTTC.